Sequencing of this T cell receptor beta chain was carried out in a study of T cell responses to AZD1222 COVID-19 vaccine. Deletions cut 0 bases from V and 4 bases from J, with 12 bases between. CDR1 and CDR2 (germline): SGHRS, YFSETQ. The CDR3 covers 15 residues. For this clone: Its antigen is still unknown. The identical CDR3 is also encoded by other nucleotide sequences in the sample.

Recipients boosted at about 4 weeks or about 12 weeks are pooled. Assay used: immunoSEQ multiplex PCR; TCRdb lists only in-frame clones, some missing. The table includes about 180,000 clones, approximately 91% detected once. Regarding the study as a whole: Spike-specific TCR breadth and depth went up after people got two AZD1222 doses. Clonal diversity was possibly underestimated, and the donors were mostly white British, with more females.

The sequence was obtained from an adult who received the AZD1222 COVID-19 vaccine. This chain joins TRBV5-1 and TRBJ2-3; D perhaps matches TRBD1 (5 bases). The source was peripheral blood, collected 28 days after the second AZD1222 dose. The CDR3 region is CASSLEGQGSDTQYF. CDR3 DNA: TGCGCCAGCAGCTTGGAAGGTCAGGGATCAGATACGCAGTATTTT.